This T cell receptor (beta chain) was captured in a study of T cell changes during pregnancy in multiple sclerosis. Profiling relied on immunoSEQ multiplex PCR, and the TCRdb table lists in-frame clones only, not all of them. Seen here are about 38,000 clones, about 91% observed once, and the top ten hold 9.5% to 13%. The sequence was collected from a female donor with multiple sclerosis, enrolled in a pregnancy study. Sequencing used CD8+ T cells from peripheral blood mononuclear cells, obtained after pregnancy.

Written as DNA, the CDR3 is TGTGCCAGCAGTCCGACACCTAACACTGAAGCTTTCTTT. Amino acid sequence: CASSPTPNTEAFF. The V call is TRBV11-3, the J call TRBJ1-1, with no clear D. CDR3 size: 13 residues. The V end was cut by 6 bases, the J end by 2 bases, with 10 bases between. Per the germline V gene, CDR1 is SGHNT and CDR2 is YENEEA.